The T cell receptor (beta chain) under discussion was sequenced for a study of read filtering for tumor transcriptome and immune sequencing. CDR3 length equals 15 residues. Trimming stripped 1 base from V and 3 bases from J, with 10 bases between. Germline V lookup: CDR1 SGHDN, CDR2 FVKESK. From 350 to 500 ng of RNA, a library with molecular barcoded alpha/delta and beta/gamma adaptors was made. TCRdb passed the reads through MiXCR, listing each CDR3 protein once. The table lists 39,000 or so distinct CDR3 sequences, roughly 13% of them singletons. This clonotype was detected ten times or more. The origin of this receptor is a donor over 35 with multiple myeloma. The chain couples TRBV14 to TRBJ2-1; TRBD2 is a possible D gene (5 bases). Sequencing was carried out using a population of CD138-negative cells sorted from bone marrow. CDR3 in amino acids: CASSQVVGGYNEQFF. Here the CDR3 DNA reads TGTGCCAGCAGCCAAGTGGTCGGAGGCTACAATGAGCAGTTCTTC.